This TCR beta chain was sequenced in a study of spatial heterogeneity in lung cancer. Sample time point: sample taken at primary tumor resection. Sequencing was performed on whole RNA extracted from tumor and nontumor lung tissue, or from frozen PBMC, and the material was left unsorted. TCRdb fed the 5' RACE reads into MiXCR, producing one record per CDR3 protein. Here the sample spans fewer than 30,000 distinct CDR3 sequences, around 7.5% being singletons. Study-wide points: Tumors with more nonsynonymous mutations had more expanded intratumoral alpha and beta TCRs.

Of note for this clonotype: The antigen remains undetermined.

V lost 1 base to trimming and J lost 2 bases; unmatched junction nucleotides: 4. Germline CDR1 is MGHRA and CDR2 is YSYEKL. The CDR3 runs 16 residues. The source is a male donor with early-stage non-small cell lung cancer. Material: lung tumor tissue, obtained at surgery. This chain links TRBV4-1 with TRBJ1-2, with TRBD1 matching over 10 bases. In nucleotides, the CDR3 is TGCGCCAGCAGCCAAGTGGCGGGACAGGGGAACTATGGCTACACCTTC. As protein: CASSQVAGQGNYGYTF.